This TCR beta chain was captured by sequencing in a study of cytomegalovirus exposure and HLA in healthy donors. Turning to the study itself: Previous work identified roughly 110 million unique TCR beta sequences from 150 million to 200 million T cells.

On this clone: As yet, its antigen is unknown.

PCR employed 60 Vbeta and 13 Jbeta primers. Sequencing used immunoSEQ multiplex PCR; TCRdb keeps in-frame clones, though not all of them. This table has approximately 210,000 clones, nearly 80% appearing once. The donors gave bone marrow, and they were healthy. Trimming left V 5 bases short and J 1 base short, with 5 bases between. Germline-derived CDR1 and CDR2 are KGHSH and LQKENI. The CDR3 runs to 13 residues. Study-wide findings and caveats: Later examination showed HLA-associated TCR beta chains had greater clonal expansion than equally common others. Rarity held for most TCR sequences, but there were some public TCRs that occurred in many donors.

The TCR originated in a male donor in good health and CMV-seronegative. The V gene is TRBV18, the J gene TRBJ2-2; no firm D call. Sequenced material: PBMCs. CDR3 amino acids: CASSTRNTGELFF. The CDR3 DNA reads TGTGCCAGCTCAACAAGGAACACCGGGGAGCTGTTTTTT.